One sample yielded the 21 T cell receptor beta chains listed below, sequenced in a study of early stage breast cancer tumors. Using immunoSEQ multiplex PCR, the repertoire was profiled, and TCRdb retains in-frame clones only, with some absent. The sample lists 25,000 to 30,000 clones, approximately 54% occurring once. Sequenced sample: breast tumor tissue. These receptors were obtained from a person between 50 and 60 years old with breast cancer.

This chain links TRBV19 with TRBJ2-3; D uncertain. The CDR3 length is 14 residues. Looked up from germline, CDR1 is LNHDA and CDR2 is SQIVND (reference sequence). The V gene lost 2 bases and the J gene lost 1 base, with 7 bases spanning the gap. The CDR3 bases are TGTGCCAGTAGTATAAAGGACGGCACAGATACGCAGTATTTT. Translated, it gives CASSIKDGTDTQYF.

The chain carries TRBV4-1 and TRBJ2-5; D not resolved. Trimming cost V 2 bases and J 4 bases, with 14 bases left between them. The length of the CDR3 is 15 residues. CDR1 and CDR2 (germline): MGHRA, YSYEKL. The CDR3 is CASSQSESTGETQYF. For the CDR3, the DNA is TGCGCCAGCAGCCAATCCGAGTCCACTGGAGAGACCCAGTACTTC.

The CDR3 loop is CASSMTGGETQYF. The CDR3 nucleotides read TGTGCCAGTAGTATGACAGGGGGAGAGACCCAGTACTTC. This chain uses TRBV19 with TRBJ2-5, with 9 bases that match TRBD1. CDR1 is LNHDA and CDR2 is SQIVND in the germline V gene (reference sequence). There are 13 residues in the CDR3. After removal of 3 bases from V and 4 bases from J, the junction contained 0 bases not matched to a gene.

The V and J genes are TRBV7-9 and TRBJ1-5, with unresolved D. This CDR3 region has 15 residues. Germline V CDR1 and CDR2: SEHNR, FQNEAQ (reference sequence). Trimming left V 5 bases short and J 5 bases short, with 16 bases between. The CDR3 sequence: CASSRTEGGDQPQHF. CDR3 nucleotides: TGTGCCAGCAGCCGCACCGAGGGAGGAGATCAGCCCCAGCATTTT.

This chain connects TRBV5-1 to TRBJ1-1, with D hard to call. The CDR3 covers 15 residues. CDR1 and CDR2 (germline): SGHRS, YFSETQ. The germline V and J ends were trimmed by 1 base and 1 base, with 11 bases remaining between them. The CDR3 sequence is CASSLRQARNTEAFF. DNA for the CDR3: TGCGCCAGCAGCTTGCGGCAGGCGAGGAACACTGAAGCTTTCTTT.

This sequence joins TRBV4-1 and TRBJ2-3; 11 nucleotides agree with TRBD2. This CDR3 is 18 amino acids long. V lost 0 bases and J lost 2; bases outside the gene matches: 7. Germline V gene sequence: CDR1 MGHRA, CDR2 YSYEKL. Written as DNA, the CDR3 is TGCGCCAGCAGCCAAGATCAAGGACTAGCGGGTTACACAGATACGCAGTATTTT. Its translation is CASSQDQGLAGYTDTQYF.

The chain uses TRBV19 and TRBJ2-2; 13 bases are shared with TRBD2. The CDR3 has 16 residues. Germline V gives CDR1 LNHDA, CDR2 SQIVND (reference sequence). V gave up 4 bases and J gave up 4 bases; unmatched junction bases: 3. The CDR3 nucleotides read TGTGCCAGTAGTACGGGACTAGCGGGGCCCACCGGGGAGCTGTTTTTT. Translation: CASSTGLAGPTGELFF.

This clone was found a few times. The DNA for the CDR3 is TGTGCCAGCAGCGCCGATGCCCTCGAGCAGTACTTC. It encodes CASSADALEQYF. The V and J genes are TRBV7-9 and TRBJ2-7; D gene ambiguous. This CDR3 is 12 amino acids long. Trimming shortened V by 5 bases and J by 6 bases, and 11 bases separated the two germline ends. Per the germline V gene, CDR1 is SEHNR and CDR2 is FQNEAQ (reference sequence). Complete variable domain (other parts from reference TRBV7-9 and TRBJ2-7): DTGVSQNPRHKITKRGQNVTFRCDPISEHNRLYWYRQTLGQGPEFLTYFQNEAQLEKSRLLSDRFSAERPKGSFSTLEIQRTEQGDSAMYLCASSADALEQYFGPGTRLTVT.

The chain carries TRBV7-3 and TRBJ2-3; D might be TRBD2 (5 bases). Germline V gene data show CDR1 as SGHTA and CDR2 as FQGTGA. The CDR3 totals 12 residues. V was cut by 5 bases and J by 4 bases, with 7 bases left in between. The CDR3 loop reads CASSHGADTQYF. The CDR3 DNA is TGTGCCAGCAGCCACGGGGCAGATACGCAGTATTTT.

The V call is TRBV19, the J call TRBJ1-5, with D possibly matching TRBD1 (6 bases). Germline CDR1 LNHDA, CDR2 SQIVND (reference sequence). The CDR3 extends over 15 amino acids. V lost 4 bases, J lost 2 bases, and 12 bases lay in between. The CDR3 protein is CASSTGGAGNQPQHF. In DNA form, the CDR3 reads TGTGCCAGTAGTACGGGGGGCGCGGGCAATCAGCCCCAGCATTTT.

The chain combines TRBV7-2 with TRBJ1-1, with D perhaps TRBD1 (5 bases). This CDR3 is built from 14 residues. Germline V gene sequence: CDR1 SGHTA, CDR2 FQGNSA. Trimming cost V 4 bases and J 7 bases, with 16 bases left between them. Written as DNA, the CDR3 is TGTGCCAGCAGCTCCCTAGTGGGGGGAGGTGAAGCTTTCTTT. Amino acids: CASSSLVGGGEAFF.

V and J are TRBV6-5 and TRBJ2-2, with 8 nucleotides matching TRBD2. Germline V gene sequence: CDR1 MNHEY, CDR2 SVGAGI. This CDR3 is built from 14 residues. The J segment lost 1 base and the V segment lost 5 bases, leaving 0 bases of the junction unmatched. CDR3 sequence (DNA): TGTGCCAGCAGTAGCGGGAGGAACACCGGGGAGCTGTTTTTT. This encodes CASSSGRNTGELFF.

The count of this clone is one. This chain joins TRBV19 and TRBJ2-1; tentative D call: TRBD2 (6 bases). The CDR3 runs 13 residues. Trimming removed 3 bases from V and 6 bases from J, with 9 bases in between. In germline, CDR1 is LNHDA, CDR2 SQIVND (reference sequence). Written as DNA, the CDR3 is TGTGCCAGTAGTATGGCGGGGTTCAATGAGCAGTTCTTC. Translated, it gives CASSMAGFNEQFF.

The CDR3 DNA is TGTGCCAGCAGCTTGGGGGGACTAGCGGGAGTCCAAGAGACCCAGTACTTC. Protein product: CASSLGGLAGVQETQYF. This chain connects TRBV5-6 to TRBJ2-5; 14 bases fit TRBD2. V shed 0 bases, J shed 1 base, and the junction held 2 bases outside the gene matches. The CDR3 covers 17 residues. The germline gives CDR1 SGHDT, CDR2 YYEEEE.

This chain joins TRBV6-6 and TRBJ1-1, with D unresolved. Trimming shortened V by 2 bases and J by 6 bases, and 10 bases separated the two germline ends. This CDR3 contains 13 residues. CDR1 and CDR2 (germline): MNHNY, SVGAGI (reference sequence). The CDR3 sequence is CASSYAEIPEAFF. The CDR3 DNA reads TGTGCCAGCAGTTACGCGGAGATTCCTGAAGCTTTCTTT.

V and J are TRBV6-6 and TRBJ2-3, with D possibly matching TRBD1 (5 bases). The CDR3 extends over 15 amino acids. With 2 bases removed from V and 2 bases from J, the gap between germline ends came to 11 bases. CDR1 is MNHNY, CDR2 SVGAGI, per germline (reference sequence). CDR3 loop: CASSYQGGITDTQYF. For the CDR3, the DNA is TGTGCCAGCAGTTACCAGGGTGGAATCACAGATACGCAGTATTTT.

V gene TRBV7-9 combines with J gene TRBJ2-5; 9 nucleotides align to TRBD1. This CDR3 has 14 amino acids. Germline lookup yields CDR1 SEHNR and CDR2 FQNEAQ (reference sequence). V lost 4 bases to trimming and J lost 4 bases; unmatched junction nucleotides: 4. CDR3 region: CASSSGTGLETQYF. As DNA, the CDR3 is TGTGCCAGCAGCTCCGGGACAGGGCTAGAGACCCAGTACTTC.

This clone showed up just a few times. The chain links TRBV7-8 to TRBJ2-1; 12 bases are a match to TRBD2. This CDR3 contains 17 residues. Germline-derived CDR1 and CDR2 are SGHVS and FQNEAQ. J lost 2 bases, V lost 2 bases, and 4 bases had no gene match. CDR3 amino acids: CASSLPRLAGAYNEQFF. The CDR3 coding sequence is TGTGCCAGCAGCTTACCTCGACTAGCGGGAGCCTACAATGAGCAGTTCTTC.

The chain carries TRBV12-5 and TRBJ2-3, with TRBD2 matching over 9 bases. V was clipped by 5 bases and J by 0 bases; unmatched bases: 3. The CDR3 spans 15 residues. Germline CDR1 and CDR2: LGHNT and FRNRAP. The DNA for the CDR3 is TGTGCTAGTGGTCTAGCGGGGACTAGCACAGATACGCAGTATTTT. The encoded protein is CASGLAGTSTDTQYF.

This clone is labeled as medium-sized. V usage is TRBV7-9 and J usage is TRBJ1-1, with unresolved D. Germline V CDR1 and CDR2: SEHNR, FQNEAQ (reference sequence). Trimming removed 1 base from V and 4 bases from J, with 7 bases in between. CDR3 length: 13 residues. CDR3 coding DNA: TGTGCCAGCAGCTTAGATTCCGGCACTGAAGCTTTCTTT. Translated: CASSLDSGTEAFF.

The V gene is TRBV7-9, the J gene TRBJ1-1; no definite D call. The germline CDR1 and CDR2 sequences are SEHNR and FQNEAQ (reference sequence). The CDR3 has 12 amino acids. V shed 3 bases and J shed 0 bases, with 2 bases lying between them. The CDR3 DNA reads as TGTGCCAGCAGCTTTTTGAACACTGAAGCTTTCTTT. As protein: CASSFLNTEAFF.